This T cell receptor (beta chain) was sequenced in a study of Graves' ophthalmopathy and Graves' hyperthyroidism. Study-level information: Peripheral blood was gathered at the point of initial diagnosis, before any treatment started. Broader study findings: Ophthalmopathy progression cases were predicted by the model with 70% to 71% sensitivity and more than 72% specificity. Blood shared most expanded thyroid clonotypes above 0.001 frequency.

This clonotype was recorded a few times. The antigen remains unidentified. The study enrolled ophthalmopathy donors with moderate-to-severe activity, CAS ≥3, NOSPECS ≥4 and duration under 3 months. The V gene lost 5 bases and the J gene lost 9 bases, with 12 bases spanning the gap. The CDR3 is made up of 12 amino acids. Germline assignment: CDR1 SGHDT and CDR2 YYEEEE. The study amplified TCR beta CDR3 regions using RNA transcripts. Amplification began with first-round RT-PCR using HTBI primers, then second-round multiplex PCR was performed. TCRdb ran MiXCR on the multiplex PCR reads and lists one entry per CDR3 protein. The data hold more than 550,000 distinct CDR3 sequences, with more than 40% observed a single time.

This TCR was recovered from an adult man with Graves' ophthalmopathy. J is TRBJ1-5 and V is TRBV5-6; D gene uncertain. Material for sequencing was peripheral blood. As DNA, the CDR3 is TGTGCCAGCAGTCTGAGGGAAGGGCCCCAGCATTTT. Encoded protein: CASSLREGPQHF.